This T cell receptor beta chain was found in a study of T cell responses to AZD1222 COVID-19 vaccine. CDR1 and CDR2 from the germline V gene are SGDLS and YYNGEE. The trim removed 4 bases at V and 5 bases at J, leaving 11 bases unmatched. CDR3 length equals 16 residues. Comments on this clone: Its antigen remains unidentified.

Study results and limitations: No repertoire was sampled before or during the peak T cell response, only after it.

Generated by immunoSEQ multiplex PCR, the TCRdb table keeps only in-frame clones and is missing some. In the table there are under 200,000 clones, approximately 90% of which are singletons. The material sequenced was peripheral blood, taken 28 days after the second AZD1222 dose. The TCR sequence derives from an adult who received the AZD1222 COVID-19 vaccine. V gene TRBV9 combines with J gene TRBJ2-1, with 8 bases identical to TRBD2. The CDR3 DNA sequence: TGTGCCAGCAGCTGGGGTGGGGGACTAGACGACAATGAGCAGTTCTTC. Translation gives CASSWGGGLDDNEQFF.